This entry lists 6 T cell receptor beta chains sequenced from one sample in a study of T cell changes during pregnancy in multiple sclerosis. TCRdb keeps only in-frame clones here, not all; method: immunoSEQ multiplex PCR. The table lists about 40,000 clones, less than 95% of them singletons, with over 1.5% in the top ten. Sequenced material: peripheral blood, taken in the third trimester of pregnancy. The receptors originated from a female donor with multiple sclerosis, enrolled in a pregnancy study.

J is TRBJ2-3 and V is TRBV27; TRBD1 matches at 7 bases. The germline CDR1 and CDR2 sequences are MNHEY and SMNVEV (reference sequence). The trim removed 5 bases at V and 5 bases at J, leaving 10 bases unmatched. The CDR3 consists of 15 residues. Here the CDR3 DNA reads TGTGCCAGCAGTCTAACAGGGGATCAAGGAGATACGCAGTATTTT. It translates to CASSLTGDQGDTQYF.

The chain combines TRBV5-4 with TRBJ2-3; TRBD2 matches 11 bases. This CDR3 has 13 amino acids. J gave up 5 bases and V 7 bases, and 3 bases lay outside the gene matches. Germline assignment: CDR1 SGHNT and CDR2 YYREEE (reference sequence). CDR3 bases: TGTGCCAGCTTCCTAGCGGGGGGAGATACGCAGTATTTT. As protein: CASFLAGGDTQYF. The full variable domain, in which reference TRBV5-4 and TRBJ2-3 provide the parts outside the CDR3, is ETGVTQSPTHLIKTRGQQVTLRCSSQSGHNTVSWYQQALGQGPQFIFQYYREEENGRGNFPPRFSGLQFPNYSSELNVNALELDDSALYLCASFLAGGDTQYFGPGTRLTVL.

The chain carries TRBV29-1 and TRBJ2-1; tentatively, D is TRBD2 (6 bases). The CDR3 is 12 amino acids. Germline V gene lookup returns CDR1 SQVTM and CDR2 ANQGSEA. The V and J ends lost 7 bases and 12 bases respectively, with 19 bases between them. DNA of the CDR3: TGCAGCGCTCTGGGGGGAGCCAACGTGCAGTTCTTC. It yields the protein CSALGGANVQFF.

Here the CDR3 DNA reads TGTGCCAGCAGCTTTACTTGGACTAGCGGGGGGGCAGTGGAGCAGTTCTTC. Protein: CASSFTWTSGGAVEQFF. The genes are TRBV5-6 and TRBJ2-1; 15 bases map to TRBD2. The germline gives CDR1 SGHDT, CDR2 YYEEEE. The CDR3 runs to 17 residues. V trimming: 2 bases; J trimming: 10 bases; junction bases outside the gene matches: 10.

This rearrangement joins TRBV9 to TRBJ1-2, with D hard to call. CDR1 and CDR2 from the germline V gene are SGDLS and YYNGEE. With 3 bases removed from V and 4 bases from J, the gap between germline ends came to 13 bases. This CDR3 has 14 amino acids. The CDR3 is CASSDATSLYGYTF. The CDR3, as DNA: TGTGCCAGCAGCGACGCGACATCCCTCTATGGCTACACCTTC.

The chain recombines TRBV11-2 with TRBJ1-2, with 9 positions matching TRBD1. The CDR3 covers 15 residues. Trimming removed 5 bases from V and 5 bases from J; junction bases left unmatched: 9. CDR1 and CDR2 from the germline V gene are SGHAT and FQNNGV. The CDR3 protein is CASSLGQGSWYGYTF. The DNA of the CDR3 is TGTGCCAGCAGCCTCGGACAGGGGAGTTGGTATGGCTACACCTTC. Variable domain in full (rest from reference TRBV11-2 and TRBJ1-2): EAGVAQSPRYKIIEKRQSVAFWCNPISGHATLYWYQQILGQGPKLLIQFQNNGVVDDSQLPKDRFSAERLKGVDSTLKIQPAKLEDSAVYLCASSLGQGSWYGYTFGSGTRLTVV.